This T cell receptor (beta chain) appears in the sequencing data of a study of T cells after yellow fever vaccination. This clonotype was counted between two and nine times. The V end was cut by 6 bases, the J end by 1 base, with 15 bases between. Germline CDR1 KGHSH, CDR2 LQKENI. The CDR3 totals 15 residues. TCRdb re-analysed the 5' RACE reads in MiXCR, keeping a single row per CDR3 protein. The data contain around 400,000 distinct CDR3 sequences, 11% of them seen just once; the ten biggest clones take up around 18%. The TCR originated in a man in his late teens or twenties who received the YFV17D yellow fever vaccine. Specimen: PBMCs, collected on the day of the first yellow fever vaccination. J is TRBJ1-2 and V is TRBV18, with a possible D match to TRBD1 (6 bases). The CDR3 nucleotides read TGTGCCAGCTCGCCCGGACAGAATAATAACTATGGCTACACCTTC. It yields the protein CASSPGQNNNYGYTF. The full variable domain, rest sourced from reference TRBV18 and TRBJ1-2, is NAGVMQNPRHLVRRRGQEARLRCSPMKGHSHVYWYRQLPEEGLKFMVYLQKENIIDESGMPKERFSAEFPKEGPSILRIQQVVRGDSAAYFCASSPGQNNNYGYTFGSGTRLTVV.